The 23 T cell receptor beta chains below were found in one sample sequenced in a study of blood T cell repertoires in COVID-19. The assay was immunoSEQ multiplex PCR, and TCRdb's table has in-frame clones only and misses some. The data hold tens of thousands of clones, with 85% to 95% observed a single time. Input material: peripheral blood. All receptors derive from a man between 65 and 85 years old with active COVID-19.

This clone was seen a single time. This sequence joins TRBV13 and TRBJ2-7, with no clear D. Germline CDR1 PRHDT, CDR2 FYEKMQ (reference sequence). The CDR3 has 14 amino acids. Trimming removed 0 bases from V and 4 bases from J, with 10 bases in between. The CDR3 DNA is TGTGCCAGCAGCTTAGGGCAGGCGCCTTACGAGCAGTACTTC. Amino acid sequence: CASSLGQAPYEQYF.

The V call is TRBV27, the J call TRBJ1-2, with a tentative D call TRBD1 (5 bases). CDR1 MNHEY and CDR2 SMNVEV come from the germline V gene (reference sequence). This CDR3 has 14 residues. Between the trimmed V and J ends, which lost 3 bases and 7 bases, there was a span of 15 bases. CDR3 bases: TGTGCCAGCAGTTTTCAGGGCCTAAGGGGTGGCTACACCTTC. This codes for CASSFQGLRGGYTF.

The chain couples TRBV7-6 to TRBJ2-7; tentatively, D is TRBD1 (7 bases). Germline V gene sequence: CDR1 SGHVS, CDR2 FNYEAQ. The CDR3 extends over 17 amino acids. V was trimmed by 5 bases and J by 5 bases, leaving 25 bases between them. CDR3 sequence: CASSQNEGGNRGHEQYV. CDR3 DNA sequence: TGTGCCAGCAGCCAAAATGAAGGAGGGAACAGGGGTCACGAGCAGTACGTC.

This clone was detected only a few times. The chain uses TRBV5-1 and TRBJ1-6; D ambiguous. Germline loops: CDR1 SGHRS, CDR2 YFSETQ. The ends were cut back, 5 bases at V and 9 bases at J, with 15 bases in the middle. This CDR3 comprises 14 residues. This chain's CDR3 is CASREALGSSPLHF. In DNA, the CDR3 is TGCGCCAGCAGGGAGGCGTTGGGAAGTTCACCCCTCCACTTT.

This chain uses TRBV6-6 with TRBJ2-1; TRBD1 aligns across 8 bases. This CDR3 is 13 amino acids long. V lost 4 bases and J lost 9; bases outside the gene matches: 5. CDR1 is MNHNY, CDR2 SVGAGI, per germline (reference sequence). This CDR3 reads CASSLGQAAEQFF. The CDR3 DNA sequence: TGTGCCAGCAGTTTGGGACAGGCGGCTGAGCAGTTCTTC.

This rearrangement joins TRBV18 to TRBJ2-3; TRBD1 aligns across 7 bases. The V and J ends lost 3 bases and 1 base, in that order; junction bases with no gene match: 1. The CDR3 spans 14 residues. Germline lookup yields CDR1 KGHSH and CDR2 LQKENI. CDR3 region: CASSPQGGTDTQYF. As DNA, the CDR3 is TGTGCCAGCTCACCTCAGGGGGGCACAGATACGCAGTATTTT. The variable domain in full, completed from reference TRBV18 and TRBJ2-3, reads NAGVMQNPRHLVRRRGQEARLRCSPMKGHSHVYWYRQLPEEGLKFMVYLQKENIIDESGMPKERFSAEFPKEGPSILRIQQVVRGDSAAYFCASSPQGGTDTQYFGPGTRLTVL.

The chain employs TRBV18 and TRBJ2-1, with D possibly TRBD1 on 5 matching bases. Between the trimmed V and J ends, which lost 3 bases and 4 bases, there was a span of 7 bases. CDR3 length equals 13 residues. CDR1 is KGHSH and CDR2 is LQKENI in the germline V gene. CDR3 nucleotide sequence: TGTGCCAGCTCACCCCAGGGTTACAATGAGCAGTTCTTC. Protein sequence: CASSPQGYNEQFF.

In DNA form, the CDR3 reads TGTGCCAGCAGCCTTGGACTAGCGGGGGGCCGGGATGAGCAGTTCTTC. Translating it yields CASSLGLAGGRDEQFF. The genes are TRBV7-7 and TRBJ2-1; 14 nucleotides line up with TRBD2. V dropped 5 bases and J dropped 8; count of bases not matched to a gene: 8. The germline V gene encodes CDR1 SSHAT and CDR2 FNYEAQ (reference sequence). The length of the CDR3 is 16 residues.

The rearrangement joins TRBV4-2 to TRBJ2-5; possibly TRBD1 for D (5 bases). CDR3 length: 14 amino acids. V was trimmed by 1 base and J by 3 bases, leaving 9 bases between them. Looked up from germline, CDR1 is LGHNA and CDR2 is YNFKEQ. The CDR3 DNA follows: TGTGCCAGCAGCCAAGGAACCAGGGAAGAGACCCAGTACTTC. The encoded protein is CASSQGTREETQYF.

The rearrangement uses TRBV7-9 and TRBJ1-3; 8 bases are a match to TRBD1. Unmatched junction bases numbered 7, after V lost 5 bases and J lost 4 bases. Germline CDR1 reads SEHNR; CDR2 reads FQNEAQ (reference sequence). This CDR3 region has 15 residues. This CDR3 is CASSLGTGLGNTIYF. The CDR3 coding sequence is TGTGCCAGCAGCCTGGGGACAGGTTTAGGAAACACCATATATTTT.

The gene calls are TRBV5-8 and TRBJ2-7; TRBD2 might be the D (6 bases). Germline CDR1 is SGHTS and CDR2 is YDEGEE. The CDR3 has 13 amino acids. Deletions cut 7 bases from V and 5 bases from J, with 16 bases between. In DNA form, the CDR3 reads TGTGCCAGCGCCACGGGGGTCGGCCACGAGCAGTACGTC. Translated: CASATGVGHEQYV.

The chain recombines TRBV9 with TRBJ2-5; D not resolved. The CDR3 sequence is 13 residues long. CDR1 is SGDLS, CDR2 YYNGEE, per germline. V lost 0 bases and J lost 2, with 5 bases in between. The CDR3 spells CASSVGQQETQYF. CDR3 DNA sequence: TGTGCCAGCAGCGTAGGTCAACAAGAGACCCAGTACTTC.

The rearrangement links TRBV9 to TRBJ1-6; D might be TRBD1 (5 bases). Germline CDR1 and CDR2: SGDLS and YYNGEE. Trimming cost V 0 bases and J 7 bases, with 11 bases left between them. CDR3 length: 15 amino acids. CDR3: CASSVGQGLNSPLHF. The CDR3 DNA is TGTGCCAGCAGCGTAGGCCAGGGCCTAAATTCACCCCTCCACTTT. Variable domain in full (rest from reference TRBV9 and TRBJ1-6): DSGVTQTPKHLITATGQRVTLRCSPRSGDLSVYWYQQSLDQGLQFLIQYYNGEERAKGNILERFSAQQFPDLHSELNLSSLELGDSALYFCASSVGQGLNSPLHFGNGTRLTVT.

The count of this clone is one. The chain couples TRBV5-1 to TRBJ2-2; TRBD2 is a possible D gene (6 bases). This CDR3 region has 16 residues. CDR1 and CDR2 (germline): SGHRS, YFSETQ. V was trimmed by 2 bases and J by 5 bases, leaving 16 bases between them. CDR3 in DNA: TGCGCCAGCAGCTTCCCTTTTGGGGGGAATACCGGGGAGCTGTTTTTT. It codes for CASSFPFGGNTGELFF.

The gene calls are TRBV6-4 and TRBJ1-2, with TRBD1 identical over 9 bases. The CDR3 is 16 amino acids. With V trimmed by 4 bases and J by 3 bases, 9 bases remained unmatched. Germline V lookup: CDR1 MRHNA, CDR2 SNTAGT. As DNA, the CDR3 is TGTGCCAGCAGTGGGGACAGGGACAGAATATACTATGGCTACACCTTC. As protein: CASSGDRDRIYYGYTF.

The V call is TRBV6-2 or TRBV6-3, the J call TRBJ1-5; unclear D gene. The CDR3 spans 14 residues. V was cut by 4 bases and J by 6 bases, with 13 bases left in between. Germline V gene sequence: CDR1 MNHEY, CDR2 SVGEGT. This CDR3 is CASSFLGVGQPQHF. CDR3 DNA sequence: TGTGCCAGCAGTTTTCTGGGAGTCGGTCAGCCCCAGCATTTT.

The chain has TRBV3-1 (or the pseudogene TRBV3-2) and TRBJ1-5; D is ambiguous. The CDR3 runs 13 residues. Germline assignment: CDR1 LGHDT and CDR2 YNNKEL (reference sequence). Trimming removed 2 bases from V and 7 bases from J, with 9 bases in between. CDR3 nucleotide sequence: TGTGCCAGCAGCCAAACCGACAACCAGCCCCAGCATTTT. This encodes CASSQTDNQPQHF.

This chain connects TRBV27 to TRBJ2-1; 8 nucleotides line up with TRBD1. V lost 5 bases and J lost 4; bases outside the gene matches: 4. The germline V gene encodes CDR1 MNHEY and CDR2 SMNVEV (reference sequence). The CDR3 loop spans 14 amino acids. This CDR3 is CASSQGQVYNEQFF. Here the CDR3 DNA reads TGTGCCAGCAGTCAGGGACAGGTGTACAATGAGCAGTTCTTC.

This clone occurred once. The rearrangement joins TRBV10-3 to TRBJ2-5; 8 positions agree with TRBD2. CDR1 is ENHRY, CDR2 SYGVKD, per germline. Trimming took 10 bases from V and 5 from J; bases not matched to a gene: 9. This CDR3 comprises 13 residues. CDR3 nucleotides: TGTGCCACCTTAGGGCTAGCGGGTGAGACCCAGTACTTC. Its translation is CATLGLAGETQYF.

This sequence joins TRBV7-9 and TRBJ2-3, with TRBD2 identical over 8 bases. The trim removed 5 bases at V and 4 bases at J, leaving 5 bases unmatched. Germline V gives CDR1 SEHNR, CDR2 FQNEAQ (reference sequence). This CDR3 has 14 amino acids. This CDR3 reads CASSLGLESDTQYF. DNA for the CDR3: TGTGCCAGCAGCCTGGGACTAGAGTCAGATACGCAGTATTTT.

The V call is TRBV7-2, the J call TRBJ2-7; TRBD1 matches at 9 bases. This CDR3 region has 15 residues. The trim removed 5 bases at V and 5 bases at J, leaving 10 bases unmatched. Germline assignment: CDR1 SGHTA and CDR2 FQGNSA. The CDR3 nucleotides read TGTGCCAGCAGCCAAGAGGGGACAGGGTACCACGAGCAGTACTTC. This gives the protein CASSQEGTGYHEQYF. Drawing the rest from reference TRBV7-2 and TRBJ2-7, the complete variable domain is GAGVSQSPSNKVTEKGKDVELRCDPISGHTALYWYRQSLGQGLEFLIYFQGNSAPDKSGLPSDRFSAERTGGSVSTLTIQRTQQEDSAVYLCASSQEGTGYHEQYFGPGTRLTVT.

The V and J genes are TRBV6-6 and TRBJ2-7, with a tentative D call TRBD1 (6 bases). This CDR3 region has 15 residues. Germline V gene lookup returns CDR1 MNHNY and CDR2 SVGAGI (reference sequence). Deletions cut 6 bases from V and 1 base from J, with 16 bases between. CDR3 in DNA: TGTGCCAGCAGCCTAAAGACAGGCGGGTCCTACGAGCAGTACTTC. It encodes CASSLKTGGSYEQYF.

A few counts support this clone. The rearrangement uses TRBV6-2 or TRBV6-3 and TRBJ2-1; TRBD2 is a possible D gene (5 bases). The CDR3 has 14 residues. The germline gives CDR1 MNHEY, CDR2 SVGEGT. Trimming took 5 bases from V and 8 from J, leaving 16 bases between them. CDR3 DNA: TGTGCCAGCAGTCACATCCGCGGGTCGGATGAGCAGTTCTTC. Its protein is CASSHIRGSDEQFF.